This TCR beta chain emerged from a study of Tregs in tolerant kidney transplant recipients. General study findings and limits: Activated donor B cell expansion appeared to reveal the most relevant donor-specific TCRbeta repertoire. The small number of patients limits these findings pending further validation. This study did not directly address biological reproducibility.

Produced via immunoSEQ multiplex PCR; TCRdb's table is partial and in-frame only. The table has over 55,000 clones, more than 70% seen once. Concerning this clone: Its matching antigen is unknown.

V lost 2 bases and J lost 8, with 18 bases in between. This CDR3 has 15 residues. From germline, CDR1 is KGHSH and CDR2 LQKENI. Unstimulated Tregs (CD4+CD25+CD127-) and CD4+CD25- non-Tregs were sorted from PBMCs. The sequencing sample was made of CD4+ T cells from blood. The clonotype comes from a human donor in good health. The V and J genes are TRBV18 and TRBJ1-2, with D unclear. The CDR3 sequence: CASSPIQPTKGGYTF. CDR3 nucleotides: TGTGCCAGCTCACCAATTCAGCCAACGAAGGGAGGCTACACCTTC.